A single T cell receptor beta chain is shown here with its context. Germline CDR1 reads SGHNT; CDR2 reads YENEEA. The V end lost 0 bases, the J end lost 7 bases, and 13 bases lay between the germline ends. This CDR3 comprises 15 residues. The data stem from a study of spatial heterogeneity in lung cancer. Study background: A consistent excess of beta-chain over alpha-chain sequences was detected.

MiXCR, applied by TCRdb to the 5' RACE reads, yields one record per CDR3 protein. The table lists about 78,000 distinct CDR3 sequences, roughly 8% of them singletons. This sample's time point: sample taken at primary tumor resection. The specimen was PBMCs, collected at surgery. The genes are TRBV11-3 and TRBJ2-1; D is unclear. The receptor was derived from a male donor with early-stage non-small cell lung cancer. CDR3 bases: TGTGCCAGCAGCTTAGATGGGCAGGTGTGGAATGAGCAGTTCTTC. Translation: CASSLDGQVWNEQFF.